This T cell receptor beta chain was identified in a study of blood T cell repertoires in COVID-19. About the research overall: Whether acute or convalescent, the COVID-19 samples came from the United States, Italy and Spain. From T cells, B-cell-depleted T cells, or PBMCs came the material, which was cDNA or gDNA.

Sequencing was performed with immunoSEQ multiplex PCR; in TCRdb, only in-frame clones are kept and a portion is missing. The sample carries a few hundred thousand clones, around 92% recorded once. The V end was cut by 9 bases, the J end by 5 bases, with 17 bases between. This CDR3 is built from 14 residues. The germline V gene has CDR1 KGHDR and CDR2 SFDVKD. The sample comprised peripheral blood. The origin of this receptor is a man younger than 30 who had recovered from COVID-19. The rearrangement links TRBV24-1 to TRBJ2-3; TRBD2 is a possible D gene (6 bases). The CDR3 DNA follows: TGTGCCACCGGGGGAGGTCCTGCCGAAGATACGCAGTATTTT. This sequence encodes CATGGGPAEDTQYF.